These T cell receptor beta chains were read from a single sample in a study of T cells in localized non-small cell lung cancer. Produced via immunoSEQ multiplex PCR; TCRdb's table is partial and in-frame only. The sample has about 24,000 clones, less than 90% seen once. The sample was peripheral blood, taken before any cancer treatment. Receptor source: a male donor at least 60 years old with stage I squamous cell lung carcinoma. Both conserved end residues are part of each CDR3. A D gene is named only where the DNA matches it firmly. Not every row has a clone size; where given, it reads once, few, many or a size class.

cdr3_aa cdr3_nt j_call v_call d_call clone_size
CSVASGIRTDTQYF TGCAGCGTTGCGAGCGGGATCCGCACAGATACGCAGTATTTT TRBJ2-3 TRBV29-1 TRBD2 NA
CASSLDQGQMNEKLFF TGTGCCAGCAGCTTGGATCAGGGCCAGATGAATGAAAAACTGTTTTTT TRBJ1-4 TRBV5-6 NA NA
CSVTGTGSSNEKLFF TGCAGCGTGACCGGGACAGGGAGCAGTAATGAAAAACTGTTTTTT TRBJ1-4 TRBV29-1 TRBD1 NA
CASSSSSGVYQETQYF TGTGCCAGCAGCTCCAGTAGCGGGGTGTACCAAGAGACCCAGTACTTC TRBJ2-5 TRBV7-9 TRBD2 NA
CASSPLFPHVMYEQYF TGCGCCAGCAGCCCCCTCTTCCCCCATGTCATGTACGAGCAGTACTTC TRBJ2-7 TRBV5-1 NA NA
CASSQWGLAAGELFF TGCGCCAGCAGCCAATGGGGACTAGCGGCCGGGGAGCTGTTTTTT TRBJ2-2 TRBV5-1 TRBD2 once
CASSYSREGTYGYTF TGTGCCAGCAGTTACTCGAGAGAAGGGACCTATGGCTACACCTTC TRBJ1-2 TRBV6-5 NA NA
CASSMRGQAANTGELFF TGTGCCAGTAGTATGAGGGGACAGGCAGCGAACACCGGGGAGCTGTTTTTT TRBJ2-2 TRBV19 TRBD1 NA
CASSLDETQYF TGTGCCAGCAGCTTAGATGAGACCCAGTACTTC TRBJ2-5 TRBV13 NA few
CASSGTVQETQYF TGTGCCAGCTCGGGGACAGTCCAAGAGACCCAGTACTTC TRBJ2-5 TRBV18 TRBD1 NA
CASSTTSGGPKNIQYF TGTGCCAGCTCAACGACTAGCGGGGGACCGAAAAACATTCAGTACTTC TRBJ2-4 TRBV18 TRBD2 NA
CASSFSSSTDTQYF TGTGCCAGCAGCTTCAGTAGTAGCACAGATACGCAGTATTTT TRBJ2-3 TRBV7-6 NA NA
CASSLEGVNYGYTF TGTGCCAGCAGCTTAGAGGGCGTTAACTATGGCTACACCTTC TRBJ1-2 TRBV2 NA NA
CASSLEDLMEQFF TGTGCCAGCAGCTTAGAGGACCTAATGGAGCAGTTCTTC TRBJ2-1 TRBV7-9 NA few
CASSFHYMAEQFF TGTGCCAGCAGCTTTCACTACATGGCGGAGCAGTTCTTC TRBJ2-1 TRBV11-3 NA NA
CASSIMSQAPSPLHF TGTGCCAGTAGTATTATGTCACAGGCGCCCTCACCCCTCCACTTT TRBJ1-6 TRBV19 NA few
CASSTEINSPLHF TGTGCCAGCTCTACAGAGATAAATTCACCCCTCCACTTT TRBJ1-6 TRBV11-2 NA NA
CASSLQWGSDYEQYF TGTGCCAGCAGTCTCCAGTGGGGTAGCGACTACGAGCAGTACTTC TRBJ2-7 TRBV14 NA NA
CASSLGLSGETQYF TGTGCCAGCAGCCTGGGCCTGTCGGGGGAGACCCAGTACTTC TRBJ2-5 TRBV11-2 NA NA
CASSVPGQDEGYTF TGTGCCAGCAGTGTGCCGGGACAGGATGAAGGCTACACCTTC TRBJ1-2 TRBV6-5 TRBD1 once
CASSVGRPITYEQYF TGTGCCAGCAGCGTAGGCAGGCCCATTACCTACGAGCAGTACTTC TRBJ2-7 TRBV5-4 NA NA
CASSQGLAGFEQYF TGCGCCAGCAGCCAAGGGCTAGCGGGGTTCGAGCAGTACTTC TRBJ2-7 TRBV4-1 TRBD2 once
CASSIPPGQGISGANVLTF TGTGCCAGTAGTATCCCGCCGGGACAGGGAATCTCTGGGGCCAACGTCCTGACTTTC TRBJ2-6 TRBV19 TRBD1 NA
CASSPPDSRGDGYTF TGTGCCAGCAGCCCACCGGACTCCCGAGGGGATGGCTACACCTTC TRBJ1-2 TRBV7-2 NA NA
CAWSLWVQETQYF TGTGCCTGGAGTTTATGGGTCCAAGAGACCCAGTACTTC TRBJ2-5 TRBV30 NA NA
CASSLEEYGYTF TGTGCCAGTAGCCTTGAAGAATATGGCTACACCTTC TRBJ1-2 TRBV19 NA NA
CASSEKSGTQYF TGTGCCAGCAGTGAAAAGTCGGGGACCCAGTACTTC TRBJ2-5 TRBV6-1 NA NA